Ten or more counts support the clone carrying this T cell receptor beta chain. Its target is not known. The data were taken from a study of regulatory T cells in long-lasting Graves disease. Time point here: newly diagnosed GD, antithyroid drugs for less than 3 months. With RNA extracted from PBMCs as input, the TCR library was made. Construction of TCR beta libraries relied on iRepertoire HTBI primers and on Arm-PCR targeting CDR3 regions. TCRdb passed the multiplex PCR reads through MiXCR, listing each CDR3 protein once. The sample includes fewer than 350,000 distinct CDR3 sequences, over 15% of them seen just once. Regarding the study as a whole: Analyses excluded thyroid tissue, covering peripheral blood alone. Those with persistent disease had in common more public clonotypes (around 2,500) than new patients (approximately 990). Accuracy was perhaps lowered by the small sample size. Preferential use of TRBV28, TRBJ1-2 and TRBJ2-5 was seen in persistent disease.

Trimming stripped 7 bases from V and 9 bases from J, with 7 bases between. Germline assignment: CDR1 SGHDN and CDR2 FVKESK. There are 11 residues in the CDR3. The sequence derives from a female donor with Graves disease. Sample: peripheral blood mononuclear cells (PBMCs), taken at new diagnosis, from a patient treated with antithyroid drugs. The chain recombines TRBV14 with TRBJ1-6; no clear D. The CDR3 reads CASNKGSPLHF. As DNA, the CDR3 is TGTGCCAGCAACAAGGGTTCACCCCTCCACTTT.